A selection of T cell receptor beta chains follows, all from one sample in a study of blood T cell repertoires in COVID-19. Assay: immunoSEQ multiplex PCR; the TCRdb copy retains only in-frame clones and omits some. The table includes 250,000 or so clones, roughly 84% detected once. The sample comprised PBMCs or T cells enriched from blood (not recorded which). These receptors all stem from a woman aged 50 to 60 who had been exposed to COVID-19. The CDR3 runs from the conserved cysteine through the conserved F or W. Fields, in order: clone size, D gene, J gene, V gene, CDR3 DNA, CDR3 protein. D genes are given only for firm matches. The size entry is marked missing in some rows and otherwise reads once, few, many or a size class.

abundance: few; d_gene: TRBD1; j_gene: TRBJ1-3; v_gene: TRBV5-6; CDR3nt: TGTGCCAGCAGCTTGGTTAACAGGGGGCGAACTGGAAACACCATATATTTT; CDR3aa: CASSLVNRGRTGNTIYF
abundance: NA; d_gene: NA; j_gene: TRBJ1-6; v_gene: TRBV19; CDR3nt: TGTGCCAGTAGTATAGTTCAGGATTCACCCCTCCACTTT; CDR3aa: CASSIVQDSPLHF
abundance: NA; d_gene: TRBD1; j_gene: TRBJ1-1; v_gene: TRBV19; CDR3nt: TGTGCCAGTAGTCCGTCAGGGGGTAGGAACACTGAAGCTTTCTTT; CDR3aa: CASSPSGGRNTEAFF
abundance: once; d_gene: NA; j_gene: TRBJ1-1; v_gene: TRBV14; CDR3nt: TGTGCCAGCAGCTTGGGCCGGGGCACTGAAGCTTTCTTT; CDR3aa: CASSLGRGTEAFF
abundance: NA; d_gene: TRBD1; j_gene: TRBJ1-2; v_gene: TRBV9; CDR3nt: TGTGCCAGCAGCTCCCCGTTAGGGGACAGCTATGGCTACACCTTC; CDR3aa: CASSSPLGDSYGYTF
abundance: few; d_gene: TRBD1; j_gene: TRBJ1-1; v_gene: TRBV10-3; CDR3nt: TGTGCCATCAGTTCGTCGGGACAGGGGAGAAGCTTGGTCTTT; CDR3aa: CAISSSGQGRSLVF
abundance: NA; d_gene: TRBD1; j_gene: TRBJ1-2; v_gene: TRBV9; CDR3nt: TGTGCCAGCAGCGCTACGAGACAGGGTACAAGAGATGGCTACACCTTC; CDR3aa: CASSATRQGTRDGYTF
abundance: NA; d_gene: NA; j_gene: TRBJ2-5; v_gene: TRBV9; CDR3nt: TGTGCCAGCAGCGTAGATAACTCACGTGCAACCCAGTACTTC; CDR3aa: CASSVDNSRATQYF
abundance: NA; d_gene: TRBD1; j_gene: TRBJ2-7; v_gene: TRBV19; CDR3nt: TGTGCCAGTAGTCTCCGGGACAGGGGCTACGAGCAGTACTTC; CDR3aa: CASSLRDRGYEQYF
abundance: NA; d_gene: NA; j_gene: TRBJ1-1; v_gene: TRBV5-1; CDR3nt: TGCGCCAGCGGCGGGGGGACTCCAACTGAAGCTTTCTTT; CDR3aa: CASGGGTPTEAFF
abundance: NA; d_gene: NA; j_gene: TRBJ2-7; v_gene: TRBV30; CDR3nt: TGTGCCTGGTCAAGGTCAGGGCTTTCGGGCGAGCAGTACTTC; CDR3aa: CAWSRSGLSGEQYF
abundance: NA; d_gene: TRBD2; j_gene: TRBJ2-3; v_gene: TRBV4-1; CDR3nt: TGCGCCAGCAGCCAACCTAGCGGGGGGCCTGATACGCAGTATTTT; CDR3aa: CASSQPSGGPDTQYF
abundance: NA; d_gene: TRBD1; j_gene: TRBJ2-7; v_gene: TRBV18; CDR3nt: TGTGCCAGCTCTCTAGACAGGGGAAACTTTTACGAGCAGTACTTC; CDR3aa: CASSLDRGNFYEQYF
abundance: NA; d_gene: NA; j_gene: TRBJ1-1; v_gene: TRBV12-3/TRBV12-4; CDR3nt: TGTGCCAGCAGTCTGGCTGGGGCAGCAGAAGCTTTCTTT; CDR3aa: CASSLAGAAEAFF
abundance: NA; d_gene: TRBD1; j_gene: TRBJ1-1; v_gene: TRBV11-2; CDR3nt: TGTGCCAGCAGCTTGGGACAGGGGGGCAGCACTGAAGCTTTCTTT; CDR3aa: CASSLGQGGSTEAFF
abundance: NA; d_gene: TRBD1; j_gene: TRBJ1-1; v_gene: TRBV5-5; CDR3nt: TGTGCCAGCAGCCAATCTACAGGGGTAACTGAAGCTTTCTTT; CDR3aa: CASSQSTGVTEAFF
abundance: NA; d_gene: NA; j_gene: TRBJ1-1; v_gene: TRBV13; CDR3nt: TGTGCCAGCAGCTTATCGCGGGGAGCTTTCTTT; CDR3aa: CASSLSRGAFF
abundance: NA; d_gene: NA; j_gene: TRBJ1-1; v_gene: TRBV6-5; CDR3nt: TGTGCCACTCTGGGGGCGAACACTGAAGCTTTCTTT; CDR3aa: CATLGANTEAFF
abundance: once; d_gene: NA; j_gene: TRBJ1-3; v_gene: TRBV25-1; CDR3nt: TGTGCCAGCAGTGATCCCAGCTCTGGAAACACCATATATTTT; CDR3aa: CASSDPSSGNTIYF
abundance: NA; d_gene: TRBD2; j_gene: TRBJ2-5; v_gene: TRBV5-1; CDR3nt: TGCGCCAGCAGCCCCGGGGGACTAGCGGAACAAGAGACCCAGTACTTC; CDR3aa: CASSPGGLAEQETQYF
abundance: once; d_gene: TRBD2; j_gene: TRBJ2-2; v_gene: TRBV5-4; CDR3nt: TGTGCCAGCAGCTTGACGGCGGGGGGGCGTGTCACCGGGGAGCTGTTTTTT; CDR3aa: CASSLTAGGRVTGELFF
abundance: NA; d_gene: NA; j_gene: TRBJ1-3; v_gene: TRBV9; CDR3nt: TGTGCCAGCAGCGTAGAGCAGGGCTCTGGAAACACCATATATTTT; CDR3aa: CASSVEQGSGNTIYF
abundance: once; d_gene: NA; j_gene: TRBJ1-2; v_gene: TRBV7-2; CDR3nt: TGTGCCAGCAGCTTAGGAGGGTCCCTATATGGCTACACCTTC; CDR3aa: CASSLGGSLYGYTF